This T cell receptor (beta chain) emerged from a study of OX40 agonist ivuxolimab in advanced cancers. Across the whole study: Hepatocellular carcinoma, melanoma, renal cell or head and neck cancer occurred in dose-escalation patients. Study-wide results and caveats: With doses of 0.1 to 3.0 mg/kg, CD4+ and CD8+ blood T cells had undergone clonal expansion by week 6. Low normalized clonal expansion also occurred in some nonresponding patients. At 0.1-3.0 mg/kg, partial responders had clonal expansion among the lowest observed.

The method was immunoSEQ multiplex PCR; TCRdb's version includes in-frame clones alone and lacks a portion of them. The sample carries 80,000 or so clones, around 90% recorded once. The CDR3 runs to 13 residues. The germline V and J ends were trimmed by 3 bases and 3 bases, with 6 bases remaining between them. Germline CDR1 and CDR2: SGHAT and FQNNGV. Comments on this clone: What it binds is unknown.

The chain recombines TRBV11-2 with TRBJ1-5; no definite D call. This sequence originates from an adult with an advanced solid tumor such as melanoma, head and neck, liver or kidney cancer. Here the sequenced sample was CD4+ or CD8+ T cells sorted from blood, taken in a trial of the OX40 agonist ivuxolimab. The CDR3 nucleotides are TGTGCCAGCAGCTTGTACCCCAATCAGCCCCAGCATTTT. Amino acid sequence: CASSLYPNQPQHF.